The source of this T cell receptor beta chain is a study of Tregs in tolerant kidney transplant recipients. Germline CDR1 MNHNS, CDR2 SASEGT. This CDR3 contains 14 residues. V lost 7 bases and J 3 bases, leaving 15 bases between the germline ends. With regard to this clone: Antigen unknown.

Unstimulated regulatory T cells (CD4+CD25+CD127-), CD4+CD25- non-regulatory cells, CD4 and CD8 cells were FACS-sorted from thawed PBMCs. The study's findings and limits: Expanding Tregs on activated donor B cells appeared to best identify donor-specific TCRbeta clones. This study did not directly address biological reproducibility. The small number of patients limits these findings pending further validation.

Only in-frame clones appear in the TCRdb table, and some are missing; sequencing was by immunoSEQ multiplex PCR. The table lists 90,000 or so clones, approximately 94% of them singletons, with roughly 4.3% in the top ten. This rearrangement joins TRBV6-1 to TRBJ1-1, with D possibly TRBD1 on 5 matching bases. The receptor was derived from a human donor in good health. Sequenced: CD8+ T cells from blood. The CDR3 reads CASNFWGEDTEAFF. CDR3 in DNA: TGTGCCAGCAATTTTTGGGGGGAGGACACTGAAGCTTTCTTT.